Shown below are 24 T cell receptor beta chains from a single sample sequenced in a study of blood T cell repertoires in COVID-19. Clones were read by immunoSEQ multiplex PCR, and TCRdb kept only the in-frame ones, dropping some. The sample lists fewer than 90,000 clones; approximately 86% were seen once. The source material was peripheral blood. These receptors were collected from a man aged 45-60 years with active or convalescent COVID-19.

The chain employs TRBV4-3 and TRBJ1-2, with a weak D call TRBD1 (6 bases). The CDR3 runs 15 residues. Deletions cut 0 bases from V and 4 bases from J, with 12 bases between. The germline gives CDR1 LGHNA, CDR2 YSLEER. The CDR3 bases are TGCGCCAGCAGCCAAGATTCGCAGGGGCTCTATGGCTACACCTTC. Residues: CASSQDSQGLYGYTF.

V gene TRBV10-2 combines with J gene TRBJ1-1, with TRBD1 matching over 8 bases. CDR1 and CDR2 (germline): WSHSY, SAAADI. Germline trimming cut 3 bases from V and 5 bases from J; bases unmatched to any gene: 2. The CDR3 is 13 residues long. The CDR3, as DNA: TGCGCCAGCAGTGACAGGGGGCGTACTGAAGCTTTCTTT. Its protein is CASSDRGRTEAFF.

The rearrangement joins TRBV7-2 to TRBJ1-6, with a weak D call TRBD1 (6 bases). CDR1 and CDR2 from the germline V gene are SGHTA and FQGNSA. This CDR3 is built from 16 residues. Deletions cut 4 bases from V and 1 base from J, with 11 bases between. The CDR3 nucleotides are TGTGCCAGCAGCTCTTCCGGGACATCCTATAATTCACCCCTCCACTTT. Translation gives CASSSSGTSYNSPLHF.

CDR3 amino acids: CASSERGGFGNTIYF. CDR3 nucleotide sequence: TGTGCCAGCAGTGAAAGAGGGGGCTTTGGAAACACCATATATTTT. The V call is TRBV6-1, the J call TRBJ1-3, with TRBD1 matching 7 bases. The V gene end was trimmed by 2 bases and the J gene end by 3 bases; junction bases not matched to a gene: 4. Germline-derived CDR1 and CDR2 are MNHNS and SASEGT. The CDR3 sequence is 15 residues long.

The CDR3 nucleotides read TGTGCCAGCAGCGTGGTTACGGCCGGGGTCCAGGGGGGCAATCAGCCCCAGCATTTT. This encodes CASSVVTAGVQGGNQPQHF. The chain couples TRBV5-8 to TRBJ1-5; 7 positions match TRBD1. CDR1 and CDR2 from the germline V gene are SGHTS and YDEGEE. The J segment lost 2 bases and the V segment lost 4 bases, leaving 18 bases of the junction unmatched. This CDR3 has 19 amino acids.

The chain employs TRBV7-9 and TRBJ1-5; tentative D call: TRBD1 (5 bases). CDR1 is SEHNR, CDR2 FQNEAQ, per germline (reference sequence). The ends were cut back, 6 bases at V and 1 base at J, with 7 bases in the middle. CDR3 size: 13 residues. CDR3 DNA: TGTGCCAGCAGGGAGGGGAGCAATCAGCCCCAGCATTTT. It encodes CASREGSNQPQHF.

The genes are TRBV28 and TRBJ2-4; possible D gene TRBD1, 6 bases. Germline loops: CDR1 MDHEN, CDR2 SYDVKM. Trimming took off 4 bases at V and 0 bases at J, with 13 bases between the two ends. This CDR3 contains 16 residues. The DNA for the CDR3 is TGTGCCAGCAGTTCCCCAGGGGCGGAAGCCAAAAACATTCAGTACTTC. This encodes CASSSPGAEAKNIQYF.

The chain carries TRBV19 and TRBJ1-5; TRBD1 agrees at 7 bases. The CDR3 extends over 14 amino acids. Trimming cost V 1 base and J 7 bases; bases outside gene matches: 4. The germline V gene has CDR1 LNHDA and CDR2 SQIVND (reference sequence). In nucleotides, the CDR3 is TGTGCCAGTAGTATAGGGACAGGACAGCAGCCCCAGCATTTT. Translating gives CASSIGTGQQPQHF.

This clone is judged medium-sized. The chain combines TRBV10-3 with TRBJ2-7; a weak D match, TRBD2 (7 bases). Trimming removed 0 bases at V and 9 bases at J, with 18 bases between. CDR1 and CDR2 from the germline V gene are ENHRY and SYGVKD. The CDR3 runs 15 residues. DNA for the CDR3: TGTGCCATCAGTGAGTCGGACGGGGGGCGCCTGGGGCAGTACTTC. This encodes CAISESDGGRLGQYF.

This chain joins TRBV19 and TRBJ1-6, with a weak D call TRBD1 (5 bases). Germline V lookup: CDR1 LNHDA, CDR2 SQIVND (reference sequence). The CDR3 extends over 13 amino acids. The ends were cut back, 6 bases at V and 5 bases at J, with 8 bases in the middle. The CDR3 reads CASSRQNNSPLHF. The CDR3 nucleotides are TGTGCCAGTAGCAGACAGAATAATTCACCCCTCCACTTT.

This chain connects TRBV5-5 to TRBJ2-1; D might be TRBD2 (6 bases). Trimming removed 6 bases at V and 5 bases at J, with 12 bases between. From germline, CDR1 is SGHKS and CDR2 YYEKEE (reference sequence). The CDR3 covers 13 residues. CDR3 DNA sequence: TGTGCCAGCATTCCGGGACTCAACAATGAGCAGTTCTTC. Translation gives CASIPGLNNEQFF.

The chain links TRBV19 to TRBJ1-1, with a tentative D call TRBD1 (6 bases). Between the trimmed V and J ends, which lost 6 bases and 1 base, there was a span of 9 bases. Germline CDR1 is LNHDA and CDR2 is SQIVND (reference sequence). This CDR3 contains 13 residues. CDR3 amino acids: CASSGQRNTEAFF. The CDR3 DNA reads as TGTGCCAGTAGCGGACAGAGGAACACTGAAGCTTTCTTT.

The chain has TRBV6-1 and TRBJ2-7, with a possible D match to TRBD1 (6 bases). CDR1 and CDR2 from the germline V gene are MNHNS and SASEGT. This CDR3 has 16 amino acids. Trimming stripped 0 bases from V and 4 bases from J, with 16 bases between. The CDR3 loop is CASSEARQGLGYEQYF. DNA of the CDR3: TGTGCCAGCAGTGAAGCGCGGCAGGGGCTAGGGTACGAGCAGTACTTC.

The chain carries TRBV6-8 and TRBJ1-5; 10 nucleotides align to TRBD1. This CDR3 has 21 amino acids. V shed 2 bases, J shed 1 base, and the junction held 17 bases outside the gene matches. Germline V gene data show CDR1 as MNHGY and CDR2 as SAAAGT. As DNA, the CDR3 is TGTGCCAGCAGTTACCCAATAGACAGGGGGCGATCCCTCCAGAGCAATCAGCCCCAGCATTTT. As protein: CASSYPIDRGRSLQSNQPQHF.

This sequence joins TRBV6-5 and TRBJ2-1; the match to TRBD1 covers 9 bases. J lost 6 bases, V lost 2 bases, and 5 bases had no gene match. The V gene's germline CDR1 is MNHEY and CDR2 SVGAGI. The CDR3 runs to 15 residues. The CDR3 DNA reads as TGTGCCAGCAGTTACAGACTGGACAGGGGCAATGAGCAGTTCTTC. It codes for CASSYRLDRGNEQFF.

The chain links TRBV27 to TRBJ2-5, with TRBD1 identical over 8 bases. From germline, CDR1 is MNHEY and CDR2 SMNVEV (reference sequence). The CDR3 contains 15 residues. The trim removed 8 bases at V and 3 bases at J, leaving 11 bases unmatched. The CDR3 loop is CASSQRAGGEETQYF. The DNA of the CDR3 is TGTGCCAGCTCCCAAAGGGCAGGGGGCGAAGAGACCCAGTACTTC.

The table lists this clone with a count of one. This rearrangement joins TRBV6-4 to TRBJ1-2; possible D gene TRBD1, 6 bases. Germline lookup yields CDR1 MRHNA and CDR2 SNTAGT. The V end lost 6 bases, the J end lost 7 bases, and 15 bases lay between the germline ends. The CDR3 loop spans 13 amino acids. The CDR3 sequence: CASSEQGSSGYTF. CDR3 coding DNA: TGTGCCAGCAGCGAACAGGGATCTTCTGGCTACACCTTC.

This chain uses TRBV7-2 with TRBJ2-3; TRBD1 is a possible D gene (5 bases). Deletions cut 4 bases from V and 4 bases from J, with 12 bases between. This CDR3 contains 14 residues. Per germline, CDR1 SGHTA and CDR2 FQGNSA. The DNA of the CDR3 is TGTGCCAGCAGCTGGACCCTAGGGGCAGATACGCAGTATTTT. It specifies CASSWTLGADTQYF.

This clone showed up just a few times. The chain couples TRBV5-6 to TRBJ1-5; possibly TRBD1 for D (5 bases). Germline CDR1 reads SGHDT; CDR2 reads YYEEEE. The V and J ends lost 4 bases and 3 bases respectively, with 14 bases between them. The CDR3 has 15 amino acids. The CDR3 here is CASSLKAGLNQPQHF. CDR3 nucleotides: TGTGCCAGCAGCCTTAAGGCAGGGCTCAATCAGCCCCAGCATTTT.

The chain recombines TRBV5-6 with TRBJ2-5; D might be TRBD2 (6 bases). The CDR3 is made up of 15 amino acids. Trimming removed 0 bases at V and 1 base at J, with 10 bases between. The V gene's germline CDR1 is SGHDT and CDR2 YYEEEE. CDR3 nucleotide sequence: TGTGCCAGCAGCTTGGGGCAGGGACTCCAAGAGACCCAGTACTTC. It encodes CASSLGQGLQETQYF.

This chain joins TRBV24-1 and TRBJ2-5; 9 nucleotides align to TRBD1. CDR1 and CDR2 from the germline V gene are KGHDR and SFDVKD. Losses at the gene ends were 7 bases for V and 4 bases for J; bases not matched to a gene: 6. The CDR3 contains 14 residues. Written as DNA, the CDR3 is TGTGCCACCAGGGAAACAGGGGGCGCAGAGACCCAGTACTTC. Protein sequence: CATRETGGAETQYF.

The J gene is TRBJ1-1, the V gene TRBV28; 8 bases are shared with TRBD1. The V and J ends lost 5 bases and 1 base, in that order; junction bases with no gene match: 3. This CDR3 spans 14 amino acids. CDR1 and CDR2 from the germline V gene are MDHEN and SYDVKM. CDR3: CASSTGTGNTEAFF. CDR3 sequence (DNA): TGTGCCAGCAGTACCGGGACAGGGAACACTGAAGCTTTCTTT.

The chain employs TRBV19 and TRBJ2-2; no firm D call. V gave up 1 base and J gave up 2 bases, with 5 bases separating them. Germline V gene lookup returns CDR1 LNHDA and CDR2 SQIVND (reference sequence). The length of the CDR3 is 14 residues. The CDR3 DNA reads as TGTGCCAGTAGTATAGCAGGCAACACCGGGGAGCTGTTTTTT. Translation gives CASSIAGNTGELFF.

The V gene is TRBV3-1 (or the pseudogene TRBV3-2), the J gene TRBJ2-1, with D tentatively TRBD2 (5 bases). The CDR3 totals 13 residues. Germline values: CDR1 LGHDT, CDR2 YNNKEL (reference sequence). V was shortened by 3 bases and J by 8 bases, with 11 bases between the two germline ends. CDR3 nucleotide sequence: TGTGCCAGCAGCCACCTAGCCTCCGATGAGCAGTTCTTC. Amino acids: CASSHLASDEQFF.